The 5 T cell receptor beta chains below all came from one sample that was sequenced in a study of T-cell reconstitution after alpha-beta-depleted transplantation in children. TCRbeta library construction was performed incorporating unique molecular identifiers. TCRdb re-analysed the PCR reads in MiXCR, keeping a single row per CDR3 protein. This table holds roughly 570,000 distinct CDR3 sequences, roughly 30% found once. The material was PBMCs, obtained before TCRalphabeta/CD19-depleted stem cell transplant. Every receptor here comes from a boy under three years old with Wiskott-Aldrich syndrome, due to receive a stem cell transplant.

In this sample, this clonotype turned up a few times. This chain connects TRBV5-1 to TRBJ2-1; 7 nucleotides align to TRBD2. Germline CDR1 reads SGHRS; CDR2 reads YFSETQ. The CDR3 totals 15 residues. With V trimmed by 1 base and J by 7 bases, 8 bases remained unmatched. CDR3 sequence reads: CASSLTRERGNEQFF. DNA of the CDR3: TGCGCCAGCAGCTTGACCCGGGAGCGGGGTAATGAGCAGTTCTTC. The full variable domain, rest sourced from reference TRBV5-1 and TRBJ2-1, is KAGVTQTPRYLIKTRGQQVTLSCSPISGHRSVSWYQQTPGQGLQFLFEYFSETQRNKGNFPGRFSGRQFSNSRSEMNVSTLELGDSALYLCASSLTRERGNEQFFGPGTRLTVL.

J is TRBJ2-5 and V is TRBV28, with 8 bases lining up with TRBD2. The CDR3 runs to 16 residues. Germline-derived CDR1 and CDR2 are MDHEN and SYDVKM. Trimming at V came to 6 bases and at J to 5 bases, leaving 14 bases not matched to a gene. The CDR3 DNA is TGTGCCAGCAGCTACCAACGGGGGGGACCCCGGGAGACCCAGTACTTC. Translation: CASSYQRGGPRETQYF. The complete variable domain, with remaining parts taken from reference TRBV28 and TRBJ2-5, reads DVKVTQSSRYLVKRTGEKVFLECVQDMDHENMFWYRQDPGLGLRLIYFSYDVKMKEKGDIPEGYSVSREKKERFSLILESASTNQTSMYLCASSYQRGGPRETQYFGPGTRLLVL.

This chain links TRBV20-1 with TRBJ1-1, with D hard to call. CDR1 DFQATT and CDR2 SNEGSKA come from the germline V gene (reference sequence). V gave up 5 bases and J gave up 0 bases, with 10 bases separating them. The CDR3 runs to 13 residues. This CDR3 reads CSAVGVMNTEAFF. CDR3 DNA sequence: TGCAGTGCTGTTGGCGTGATGAACACTGAAGCTTTCTTT.

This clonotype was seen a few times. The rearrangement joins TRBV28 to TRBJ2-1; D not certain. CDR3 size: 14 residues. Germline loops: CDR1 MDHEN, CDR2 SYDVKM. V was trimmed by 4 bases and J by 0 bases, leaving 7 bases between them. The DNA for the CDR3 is TGTGCCAGCAGTTCAACGGCCTCCTACAATGAGCAGTTCTTC. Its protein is CASSSTASYNEQFF.

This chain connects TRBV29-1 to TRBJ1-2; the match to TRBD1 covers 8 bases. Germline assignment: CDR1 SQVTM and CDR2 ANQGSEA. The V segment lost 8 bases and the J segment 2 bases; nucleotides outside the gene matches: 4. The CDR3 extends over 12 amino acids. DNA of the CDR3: TGCAGCACGGGGGACAGGAACTATGGCTACACCTTC. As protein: CSTGDRNYGYTF.